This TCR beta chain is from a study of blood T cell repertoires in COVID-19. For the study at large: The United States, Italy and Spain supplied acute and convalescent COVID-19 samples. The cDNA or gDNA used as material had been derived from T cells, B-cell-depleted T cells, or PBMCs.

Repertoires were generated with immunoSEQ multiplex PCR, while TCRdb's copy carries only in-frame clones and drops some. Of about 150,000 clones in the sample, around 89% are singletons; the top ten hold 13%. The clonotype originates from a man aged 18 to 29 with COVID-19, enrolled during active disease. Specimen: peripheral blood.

CDR3 nucleotide sequence: TGTGCCAGCAGTTACGGAGGGGAAGAGACCCAGTACTTC. Protein: CASSYGGEETQYF. The V call is TRBV6-6, the J call TRBJ2-5; the D gene is possibly TRBD2 (6 bases). CDR1 is MNHNY and CDR2 is SVGAGI in the germline V gene (reference sequence). V lost 2 bases to trimming and J lost 3 bases, with 7 bases between them. This CDR3 has 13 amino acids.